This T cell receptor beta chain was identified in a study of cytomegalovirus exposure and HLA in healthy donors. This PCR relied on a set of 60 Vbeta primers and 13 Jbeta primers. Method: immunoSEQ multiplex PCR; TCRdb's copy keeps in-frame clones and lacks some. The sample consists of over 150,000 clones, 70% to 85% of them appearing once. Healthy donors of bone marrow made up the group. The sequencing input was PBMCs. This TCR was recovered from a man aged 25 to 45 in good health and CMV-seropositive.

The CDR3 loop reads CASSPRGLSYEQYF. CDR3 coding DNA: TGTGCCAGCAGCCCCAGGGGCCTTAGCTACGAGCAGTACTTC. The chain couples TRBV7-9 to TRBJ2-7; possibly TRBD1 for D (6 bases). This CDR3 is built from 14 residues. Trimming cost V 5 bases and J 3 bases, with 14 bases left between them. Germline V gene sequence: CDR1 SEHNR, CDR2 FQNEAQ (reference sequence).